This TCR beta chain was identified in a study of shared clonotypes between healthy human individuals. V lost 6 bases, J lost 5 bases, and 11 bases lay in between. Germline V gene sequence: CDR1 LGHNT, CDR2 FRNRAP. The CDR3 is made up of 13 amino acids. Sequencing used immunoSEQ multiplex PCR; TCRdb keeps in-frame clones, though not all of them. The sample yields 2,100,000 or so clones, about 94% seen once. Sequencing was done on a sample of naive CD4+ T cells sorted from blood. As to subset: CD45RA+ positively selected. The chain has TRBV12-5 and TRBJ2-1, with D uncertain. The receptor's source is a man younger than 35 in good health. CDR3 in amino acids: CASGSPPDNEQFF. In DNA form, the CDR3 reads TGTGCTAGTGGGAGCCCCCCCGACAATGAGCAGTTCTTC.